Given below is one TCR beta chain in context. As handled by the study authors: Scientists estimated how many nucleated cells there were by amplifying reference gene primers. Data came from immunoSEQ multiplex PCR; TCRdb stores just in-frame clones and leaves some out. For V, J and clone size, that table is used; D and trimming come from the DNA. The sample has some 250,000 clones, approximately 91% seen once; the top ten hold 0.65% to 0.8%. The data originate from a study of blood T cell repertoires in COVID-19. Study-wide background: There were acute and convalescent COVID-19 samples, and they came from the United States, Italy and Spain. T cells, B-cell-depleted T cells, or PBMCs supplied cDNA or gDNA.

Germline V gives CDR1 ENHRY, CDR2 SYGVKD. CDR3 length: 14 amino acids. The germline V and J ends were trimmed by 6 bases and 1 base, with 12 bases remaining between them. This receptor was identified in a human donor in a cohort sampled during active COVID-19. The sequenced sample was peripheral blood. The chain uses TRBV10-3 and TRBJ1-1; no clear D. CDR3 sequence: CAISPGRENTEAFF. The CDR3 bases are TGTGCCATCAGCCCGGGAAGAGAGAACACTGAAGCTTTCTTT.